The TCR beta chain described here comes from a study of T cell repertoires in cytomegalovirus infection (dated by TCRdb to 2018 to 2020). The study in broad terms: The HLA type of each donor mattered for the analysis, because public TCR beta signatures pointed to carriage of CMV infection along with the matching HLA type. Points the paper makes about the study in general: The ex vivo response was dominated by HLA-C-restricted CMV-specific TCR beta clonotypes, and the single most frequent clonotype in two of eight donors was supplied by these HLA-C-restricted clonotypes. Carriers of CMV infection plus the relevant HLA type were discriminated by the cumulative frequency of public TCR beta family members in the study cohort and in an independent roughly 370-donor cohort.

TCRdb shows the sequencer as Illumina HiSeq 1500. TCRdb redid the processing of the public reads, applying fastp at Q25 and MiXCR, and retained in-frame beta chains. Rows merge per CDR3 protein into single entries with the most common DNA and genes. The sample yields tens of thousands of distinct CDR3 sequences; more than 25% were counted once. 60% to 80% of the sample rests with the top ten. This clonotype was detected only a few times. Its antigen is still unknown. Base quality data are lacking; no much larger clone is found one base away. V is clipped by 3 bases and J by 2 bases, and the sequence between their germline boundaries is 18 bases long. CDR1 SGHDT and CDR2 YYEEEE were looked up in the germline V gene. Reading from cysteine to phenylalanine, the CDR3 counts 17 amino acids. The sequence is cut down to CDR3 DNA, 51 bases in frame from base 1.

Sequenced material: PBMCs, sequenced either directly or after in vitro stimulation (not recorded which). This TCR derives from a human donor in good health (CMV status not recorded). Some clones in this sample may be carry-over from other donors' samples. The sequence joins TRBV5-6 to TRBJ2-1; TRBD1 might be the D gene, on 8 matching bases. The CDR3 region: CASSSIRTGRAYNEQFF. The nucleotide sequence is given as TGTGCCAGCAGCTCCATCAGGACAGGGAGGGCCTACAATGAGCAGTTCTTC.